The sequence of this T cell receptor (beta chain) was determined in a study of shared clonotypes between healthy human individuals. Trimming removed 5 bases at V and 2 bases at J, with 36 bases between. This CDR3 contains 23 residues. Germline CDR1 reads LGHNT; CDR2 reads FRNRAP. Sequenced by immunoSEQ multiplex PCR; TCRdb stores in-frame clones only, minus some. This table has more than 2,000,000 clones, about 92% appearing once. This TCR was recovered from a man aged 18 to 29 in good health. This chain uses TRBV12-5 with TRBJ2-2, with D possibly TRBD1 on 6 matching bases. Sequencing was performed on naive CD4+ T cells sorted from blood. Subset in this sample: CD45RA+ positively selected. The CDR3 bases are TGTGCTAGTGGTCCCTTTTCTTCGCTCTTTGGGTCAGGGGCATCCCTAAACACCGGGGAGCTGTTTTTT. This gives the protein CASGPFSSLFGSGASLNTGELFF. Combining the CDR3 with reference TRBV12-5 and TRBJ2-2 gives the whole variable domain DARVTQTPRHKVTEMGQEVTMRCQPILGHNTVFWYRQTMMQGLELLAYFRNRAPLDDSGMPKDRFSAEMPDATLATLKIQPSEPRDSAVYFCASGPFSSLFGSGASLNTGELFFGEGSRLTVL.